A selection of T cell receptor beta chains follows, all from one sample in a study of neurological immune-mediated disorders. TCRdb fed the 5' RACE reads into MiXCR, producing one record per CDR3 protein. This sample yields approximately 77,000 distinct CDR3 sequences, of which about 9.5% are seen a single time; around 1.7% belongs to the top ten. Sequenced material: PBMCs. These receptors came from a man between 45 and 60 years old in good health. CDR3s include the opening cysteine and the closing phenylalanine or tryptophan. D genes are given only for firm matches. Clone size appears in some rows only: once, few, many, or a class for an expanded clone.

j_call v_call clone_size d_call cdr3_nt cdr3_aa
TRBJ1-5 TRBV6-6 many - TGTGCCAGCAGTTACTCTGACAATCAGCCCCAGCATTTT CASSYSDNQPQHF
TRBJ2-1 TRBV3-1 few TRBD2 TGTGCCAGCAACCCGGGACTAGCCATGAGCAATGAGCAGTTCTTC CASNPGLAMSNEQFF
TRBJ2-7 TRBV5-1 many - TGCGCCAGCAGCCCCCCCCGCGCGTCCTACGAGCAGTACTTC CASSPPRASYEQYF
TRBJ2-4 TRBV5-1 - - TGCGCCAGCAAGCCGCCGGGGGACATAGCCAAAAACATTCAGTACTTC CASKPPGDIAKNIQYF
TRBJ2-7 TRBV9 many - TGTGCCAGCAGCGTAGGTGATGGAAGTTTCAGCTACGAGCAGTACTTC CASSVGDGSFSYEQYF
TRBJ2-5 TRBV5-1 many TRBD1 TGCGCCAGCAGCTCCCAACCTACAGGGGGCGAGACCCAGTACTTC CASSSQPTGGETQYF
TRBJ1-3 TRBV10-3 many TRBD1 TGTGCCATCATCCCGGGACAGGGGGCGTTTGGAAACACCATATATTTT CAIIPGQGAFGNTIYF
TRBJ2-5 TRBV30 many TRBD1 TGTGCCTGGACCAGGACAGGGAAAGAGACCCAGTACTTC CAWTRTGKETQYF
TRBJ2-2 TRBV20-1 few TRBD2 TGCAGTGCTAGGGTACTAGCGGGAAACACCGGGGAGCTGTTTTTT CSARVLAGNTGELFF
TRBJ2-5 TRBV5-1 many TRBD2 TGCGCCAGCAGCCAAAGCGTGGGGGGGATAGACGAAGAGACCCAGTACTTC CASSQSVGGIDEETQYF
TRBJ1-1 TRBV12-3/TRBV12-4 - TRBD1 TGTGCCAGCAGTGCATCAAACAGGGGGAACACTGAAGCTTTCTTT CASSASNRGNTEAFF
TRBJ1-1 TRBV12-2 - - TGTGCAAGTCGCTCCGGGGGGCTTGAAGCTTTCTTT CASRSGGLEAFF
TRBJ1-1 TRBV12-3/TRBV12-4 many - TGTGCCAGCAGTTTTGCCGGGGGCAAAGCTTTCTTT CASSFAGGKAFF
TRBJ2-3 TRBV18 many - TGTGCCAGCTCACCGACGGGACTGGAGACAGATACGCAGTATTTT CASSPTGLETDTQYF
TRBJ2-1 TRBV5-1 many - TGCGCCAGCAGCTTGGAGGGGGGGAGAAATGAGCAGTTCTTC CASSLEGGRNEQFF
TRBJ2-3 TRBV20-1 - TRBD1 TGCAGTGCTAGAGATCAGGGGGCACCAGATACGCAGTATTTT CSARDQGAPDTQYF
TRBJ2-4 TRBV5-1 many TRBD1 TGCGCCAGCGGACAGGGATATCAAAACATTCAGTACTTC CASGQGYQNIQYF
TRBJ2-5 TRBV5-1 many - TGCGCCAGCAGCTTGTTAGGGGGGATCGACAGGATACCTCGGGAGACCCAGTACTTC CASSLLGGIDRIPRETQYF
TRBJ1-5 TRBV28 many - TGTGCCAGCAAAACAGGGAGTGGTCAGCCCCAGCATTTT CASKTGSGQPQHF
TRBJ1-5 TRBV28 many - TGTGCCAGCAGCCCAATGGGACTCGATAGCAATCAGCCCCAGCATTTT CASSPMGLDSNQPQHF
TRBJ1-2 TRBV12-3/TRBV12-4 few TRBD1 TGTGCCAGCAGAAGACAGGGCAACTATGGCTACACCTTC CASRRQGNYGYTF
TRBJ2-3 TRBV27 many TRBD1 TGTGCCAGCAGTTTGAACAGGGGAGATACGCAGTATTTT CASSLNRGDTQYF
TRBJ2-1 TRBV7-2 many - TGTGCCAGCAGCCTACTTTCCTCTTACAATGAGCAGTTCTTC CASSLLSSYNEQFF
TRBJ2-7 TRBV6-2/TRBV6-3 many TRBD2 TGTGCCAGCAGATCTAGATTGATAGCGGGAGCGTCCTACGAGCAGTACTTC CASRSRLIAGASYEQYF
TRBJ2-3 TRBV5-1 many - TGCGCCAGCAGCTTGGCTGCGACCACAGGGCGCACAGATACGCAGTATTTT CASSLAATTGRTDTQYF
TRBJ1-1 TRBV2 many - TGTGCCAGCAGTGAACAGGGTATCTTTGAAGCTTTCTTT CASSEQGIFEAFF
TRBJ2-3 TRBV20-1 few - TGCAGTGCTAGGGACGGGTTCGAAAATACGCAGTATTTT CSARDGFENTQYF
TRBJ2-3 TRBV5-1 few TRBD2 TGCGCCAGCAGCTTGTCTGCCTCCGGGGGGACAGATACGCAGTATTTT CASSLSASGGTDTQYF
TRBJ2-7 TRBV5-1 - TRBD2 TGCGCCAGCAGCTTGTCCAATAGCGGGAGTCCCTCCTACGAGCAGTACTTC CASSLSNSGSPSYEQYF
TRBJ2-3 TRBV5-1 many - TGCGCCAGCAGCTTATCAGTTTTTAGGGAAACAGATACGCAGTATTTT CASSLSVFRETDTQYF
TRBJ2-5 TRBV19 many TRBD1 TGTGCCAGTAACCCGAGGGGGCAGCAAGAGACCCAGTACTTC CASNPRGQQETQYF
TRBJ2-7 TRBV25-1 many TRBD1 TGTGCCAGCAGGTCTACAGGGGGCTGGAGCTACGAGCAGTACTTC CASRSTGGWSYEQYF
TRBJ2-1 TRBV5-1 many - TGCGCCAGCAGCTTCAGCTACAATGAGCAGTTCTTC CASSFSYNEQFF
TRBJ2-1 TRBV5-6 many TRBD2 TGTGCCAGCAGCTTGGTGACTAGCGCCTACAATGAGCAGTTCTTC CASSLVTSAYNEQFF
TRBJ1-4 TRBV20-1 - TRBD1 TGCAGTGCTACCGGACAGGTTAATGAAAAACTGTTTTTT CSATGQVNEKLFF
TRBJ1-6 TRBV12-3/TRBV12-4 many TRBD1 TGTGCCAGCAGGGGGACAGGGGATCGCTCACCCCTCCACTTT CASRGTGDRSPLHF
TRBJ1-2 TRBV12-3/TRBV12-4 many - TGTGCCAGCAGCCTTTTGACGGGGTTGGGCTACACCTTC CASSLLTGLGYTF
TRBJ2-7 TRBV5-1 many TRBD2 TGCGCCAGCAGCCCCCTGGAGCCGGGGGGGGGGCCCGGGGACGAGCAGTACTTC CASSPLEPGGGPGDEQYF
TRBJ1-4 TRBV28 - TRBD1 TGTGCCAGCAGTCCTTCAGGGGGCGGGAATGAAAAACTGTTTTTT CASSPSGGGNEKLFF
TRBJ2-3 TRBV7-2 many - TGTGCCAGCAGGTCCGGGGGCGGCACAGATACGCAGTATTTT CASRSGGGTDTQYF
TRBJ2-3 TRBV29-1 many - TGCAGCTGGAGGGGCGGGGGCACAGATACGCAGTATTTT CSWRGGGTDTQYF
TRBJ2-1 TRBV11-2 many TRBD1 TGTGCCAGCAGCGAAAATACAGGGGACGATGAGCAGTTCTTC CASSENTGDDEQFF
TRBJ2-5 TRBV7-2 many - TGTGCCAGCAGCTCCCGGGTACAAGAGACCCAGTACTTC CASSSRVQETQYF
TRBJ2-5 TRBV20-1 many TRBD1 TGCAGTGCCCGGACAGGGAGGCAAGAGACCCAGTACTTC CSARTGRQETQYF
TRBJ1-6 TRBV28 few - TGTGCCAGCAGTTTATATCAAGGGATTAACTCACCCCTCCACTTT CASSLYQGINSPLHF
TRBJ2-5 TRBV5-1 many - TGCGCCAGCAGCTTGTCGGCCCTGAAGACCCAGTACTTC CASSLSALKTQYF
TRBJ2-1 TRBV10-1 many - TGCGCCAGCAGTGACATGGGAAGGGGGAGCTCCTACAATGAGCAGTTCTTC CASSDMGRGSSYNEQFF
TRBJ2-5 TRBV3-1 many - TGTGCCAGCAGCCAACGAAACAATCGGGATGAGACCCAGTACTTC CASSQRNNRDETQYF
TRBJ2-1 TRBV7-3 many - TGTGCCAGCAGCTTAACGGTGCTAGGGGGTGAGCAGTTCTTC CASSLTVLGGEQFF
TRBJ1-4 TRBV20-1 many TRBD1 TGCAGTGCTAGCGGACAGGATAATGAAAAACTGTTTTTT CSASGQDNEKLFF
TRBJ2-4 TRBV5-1 many TRBD2 TGCGCCAGCAGCCAAGGGACCGGGAGGAACATTCAGTACTTC CASSQGTGRNIQYF
TRBJ2-3 TRBV20-1 many - TGCAGTGCTAGAGATCCCTGGGATTCGCGCACAGATACGCAGTATTTT CSARDPWDSRTDTQYF
TRBJ2-6 TRBV12-3/TRBV12-4 many - TGTGCCAGCAAGGCTCGTCGAGGGGCCAACGTCCTGACTTTC CASKARRGANVLTF
TRBJ2-3 TRBV20-1 many TRBD2 TGCAGTGTCCCGACTAGCGGGGGGGCAGATACGCAGTATTTT CSVPTSGGADTQYF